Below, one TCR beta chain is given with its context. This clone's antigen is unknown. Qualities for individual bases were not recorded, and no much larger clone is one base off. For this chain, trimming is 7 bases at the V end and 5 bases at the J end, and the number of junction bases without a gene match is 10. Via the germline V gene (reference sequence), CDR1 is WNHNN and CDR2 SYGVQD. The CDR3, from cysteine to phenylalanine, totals 17 residues. Only the CDR3 region is kept as DNA, spanning 51 bases read in frame from base 1. The collaborating institutions used their own protocols to collect whole blood in K2EDTA tubes. For TCRbeta analysis, collaborator samples were shipped as frozen whole blood, as isolated PBMCs, or as DNA extracted from either sample type. This specimen belongs to a study of blood T cell repertoires in COVID-19 (dated by TCRdb to the early 2020s). Study-level background: Samples covering the acute and convalescent phases of COVID-19 were provided by collaborators in the United States, Italy and Spain. The prospective study material was composed of cDNA or gDNA derived from T cells, B-cell-depleted T cells, or PBMCs. Where available, HLA class I and class II types were taken from metadata supplied by the sample provider and were not determined by assay-based typing. The samples were drawn from the first 160 participants of the ongoing ImmuneRACE study and from 1,254 subjects provided by 6 global collaborators. Deeply sampled blood TCRbeta repertoires from subjects exposed to, actively infected with, or recovered from COVID-19 were included in the dataset. A freely available public database, intended as a resource for researchers studying the immune response to SARS-CoV-2, is where the repertoires were released. The sample metadata nearly always contained a de-identified subject ID, COVID-19 status, age in years and sex. What the study reported, not specific to this receptor: Clinical and demographic metadata were provided uncurated, with the amount varying by source and participant.

TCRbeta CDR3 regions were amplified from genomic DNA by means of the immunoSEQ Assay, a bias-controlled multiplex PCR. The authors' pipeline ran thus. The number of nucleated cells in each sample was estimated from the amplification of reference gene primers within the assay. To quantify the absolute abundance of each unique TCRbeta CDR3 rearrangement, sequence reads were collapsed and filtered. For each sample, productive Simpson clonality was calculated as the square root of Simpson's diversity index over productive rearrangements. Here the immuneACCESS table is served through TCRdb, limited to in-frame sequences with V and J called. Missing clones are a known gap in these copies; in checked studies unresolved V genes cover under half, and the rest lacks a known reason. From that table come the V and J calls and clone size; the DNA was used to work out D and trimming. Recorded for this sample are roughly 64,000 clones; 65% to 90% of them occurred a single time. The top ten constitute roughly 3.2% of the sample.

Sequencing input: peripheral blood. This TCR came from a man aged 50 to 59 with active COVID-19. This chain joins TRBV10-1 to TRBJ2-1; 14 bases in the middle match TRBD2. The CDR3 in this case is CASTRVKTSGGDNEQFF. The nucleotides read TGCGCCAGCACCCGAGTTAAGACTAGCGGGGGGGACAATGAGCAGTTCTTC.